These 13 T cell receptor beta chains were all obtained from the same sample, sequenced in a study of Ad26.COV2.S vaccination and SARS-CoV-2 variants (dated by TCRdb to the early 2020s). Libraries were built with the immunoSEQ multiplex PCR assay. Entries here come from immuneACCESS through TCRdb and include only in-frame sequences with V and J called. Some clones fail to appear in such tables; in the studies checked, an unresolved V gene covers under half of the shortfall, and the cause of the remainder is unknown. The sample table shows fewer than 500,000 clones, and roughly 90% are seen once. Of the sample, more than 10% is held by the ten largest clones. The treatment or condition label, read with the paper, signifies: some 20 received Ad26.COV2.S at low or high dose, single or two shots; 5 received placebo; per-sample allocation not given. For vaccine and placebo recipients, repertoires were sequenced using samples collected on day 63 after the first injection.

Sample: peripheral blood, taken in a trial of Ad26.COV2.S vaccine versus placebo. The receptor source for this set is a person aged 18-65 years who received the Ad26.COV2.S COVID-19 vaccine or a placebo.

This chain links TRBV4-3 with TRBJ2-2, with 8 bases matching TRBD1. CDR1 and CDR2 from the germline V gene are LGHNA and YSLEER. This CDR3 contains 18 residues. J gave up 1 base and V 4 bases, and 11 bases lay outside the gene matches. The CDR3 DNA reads TGCGCCAGCAGCCTACAAACCGCCGGGACAGGGAACACCGGGGAGCTGTTTTTT. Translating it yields CASSLQTAGTGNTGELFF.

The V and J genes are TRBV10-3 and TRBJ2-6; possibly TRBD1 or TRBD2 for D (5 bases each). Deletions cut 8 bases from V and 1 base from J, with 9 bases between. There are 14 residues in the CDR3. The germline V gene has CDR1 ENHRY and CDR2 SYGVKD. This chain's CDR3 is CAILGESGANVLTF. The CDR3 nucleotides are TGTGCCATCTTGGGGGAGTCTGGGGCCAACGTCCTGACTTTC.

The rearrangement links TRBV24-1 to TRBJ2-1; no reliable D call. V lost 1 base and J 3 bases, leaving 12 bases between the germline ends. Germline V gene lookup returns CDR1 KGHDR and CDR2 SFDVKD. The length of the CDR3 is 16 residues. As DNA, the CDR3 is TGTGCCACCAGTGATTTAGGCAGGAGTGACTACAATGAGCAGTTCTTC. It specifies CATSDLGRSDYNEQFF.

The CDR3 loop reads CASSQVSSGQGYGYTF. The CDR3 nucleotides are TGCGCCAGCAGCCAAGTAAGTTCCGGACAGGGCTATGGCTACACCTTC. The genes are TRBV4-1 and TRBJ1-2, with TRBD1 matching over 8 bases. The CDR3 is 16 amino acids. Germline loops: CDR1 MGHRA, CDR2 YSYEKL. With 1 base clipped from V and 4 bases from J, the junction kept 8 bases outside the gene matches.

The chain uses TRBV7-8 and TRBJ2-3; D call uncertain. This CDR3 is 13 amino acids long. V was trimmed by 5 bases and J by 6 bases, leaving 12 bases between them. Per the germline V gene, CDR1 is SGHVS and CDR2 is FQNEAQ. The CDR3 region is CASSLIRVDTQYF. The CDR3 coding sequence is TGTGCCAGCAGCCTCATTAGAGTTGATACGCAGTATTTT. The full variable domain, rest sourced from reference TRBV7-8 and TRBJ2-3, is GAGVSQSPRYKVAKRGQDVALRCDPISGHVSLFWYQQALGQGPEFLTYFQNEAQLDKSGLPSDRFFAERPEGSVSTLKIQRTQQEDSAVYLCASSLIRVDTQYFGPGTRLTVL.

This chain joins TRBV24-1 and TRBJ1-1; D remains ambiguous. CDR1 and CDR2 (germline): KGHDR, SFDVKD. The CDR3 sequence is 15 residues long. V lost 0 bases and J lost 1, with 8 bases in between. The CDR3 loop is CATSDLRQSNTEAFF. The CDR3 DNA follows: TGTGCCACCAGTGATTTGCGCCAGTCGAACACTGAAGCTTTCTTT.

CDR3 nucleotide sequence: TGTGCCAGCAGCCGAGCGTCTAGCGGTGGAGGGACAGATACGCAGTATTTT. Encoded protein: CASSRASSGGGTDTQYF. V is TRBV3-1 (or the pseudogene TRBV3-2) and J is TRBJ2-3; TRBD2 agrees at 7 bases. Germline V gene data show CDR1 as LGHDT and CDR2 as YNNKEL (reference sequence). CDR3 size: 17 residues. Trimming removed 4 bases from V and 3 bases from J; junction bases left unmatched: 13.

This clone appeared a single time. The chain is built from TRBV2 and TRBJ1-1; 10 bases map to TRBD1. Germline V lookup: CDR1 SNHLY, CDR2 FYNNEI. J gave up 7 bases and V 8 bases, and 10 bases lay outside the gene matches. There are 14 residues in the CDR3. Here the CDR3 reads CASVRDRGGVEAFF. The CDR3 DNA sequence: TGTGCCAGCGTGAGGGACAGGGGAGGGGTTGAAGCTTTCTTT.

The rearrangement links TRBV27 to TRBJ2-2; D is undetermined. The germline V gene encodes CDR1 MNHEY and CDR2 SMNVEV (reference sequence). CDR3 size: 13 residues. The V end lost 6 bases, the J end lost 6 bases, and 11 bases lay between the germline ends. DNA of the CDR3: TGTGCCAGCAGCCAATTACCCCCCGGGGAGCTGTTTTTT. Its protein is CASSQLPPGELFF.

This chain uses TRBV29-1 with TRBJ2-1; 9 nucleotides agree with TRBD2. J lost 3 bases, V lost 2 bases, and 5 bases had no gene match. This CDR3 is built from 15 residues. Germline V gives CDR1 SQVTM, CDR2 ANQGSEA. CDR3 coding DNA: TGCAGCGTTGAAAGGACTAGCGCTAACTACAATGAGCAGTTCTTC. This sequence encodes CSVERTSANYNEQFF.

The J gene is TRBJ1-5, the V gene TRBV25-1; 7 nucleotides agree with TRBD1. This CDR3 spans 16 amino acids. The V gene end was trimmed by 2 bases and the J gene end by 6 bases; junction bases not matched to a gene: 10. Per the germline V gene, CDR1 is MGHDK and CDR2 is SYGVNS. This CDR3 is CASSEGDDRVAQPQHF. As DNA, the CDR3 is TGTGCCAGCAGTGAAGGGGACGACAGGGTCGCTCAGCCCCAGCATTTT.

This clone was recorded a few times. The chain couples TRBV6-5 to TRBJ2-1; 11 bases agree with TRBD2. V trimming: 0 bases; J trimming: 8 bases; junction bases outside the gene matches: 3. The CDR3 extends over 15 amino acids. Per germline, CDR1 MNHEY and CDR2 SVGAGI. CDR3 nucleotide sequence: TGTGCCAGCAGTTACTCGGTAGCGGGAGGGTATGAGCAGTTCTTC. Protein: CASSYSVAGGYEQFF.

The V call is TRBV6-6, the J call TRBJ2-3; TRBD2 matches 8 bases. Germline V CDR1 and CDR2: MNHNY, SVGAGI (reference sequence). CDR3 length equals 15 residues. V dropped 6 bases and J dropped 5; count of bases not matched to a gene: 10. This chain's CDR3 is CASRGKTSAQDTQYF. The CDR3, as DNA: TGTGCCAGCAGAGGCAAGACTAGCGCCCAAGATACGCAGTATTTT.